The clone carrying this T cell receptor beta chain was counted between two and nine times. The data were taken from a study of cytomegalovirus exposure and HLA in healthy donors. CDR1 is SGHTA, CDR2 FQGTGA, per germline. This CDR3 region has 15 residues. J was trimmed by 7 bases and V by 3 bases; bases with no gene match: 7. The PCR made use of 60 Vbeta and 13 Jbeta primers. Produced via immunoSEQ multiplex PCR; TCRdb's table is partial and in-frame only. This sample has around 150,000 clones, with roughly 73% found just once. This rearrangement joins TRBV7-3 to TRBJ2-1, with TRBD2 matching 9 bases. The material sequenced was PBMCs. The clonotype comes from a human donor in good health. This CDR3 is CASSLTSGLLNEQFF. In DNA, the CDR3 is TGTGCCAGCAGCTTGACTAGCGGCCTATTAAATGAGCAGTTCTTC.